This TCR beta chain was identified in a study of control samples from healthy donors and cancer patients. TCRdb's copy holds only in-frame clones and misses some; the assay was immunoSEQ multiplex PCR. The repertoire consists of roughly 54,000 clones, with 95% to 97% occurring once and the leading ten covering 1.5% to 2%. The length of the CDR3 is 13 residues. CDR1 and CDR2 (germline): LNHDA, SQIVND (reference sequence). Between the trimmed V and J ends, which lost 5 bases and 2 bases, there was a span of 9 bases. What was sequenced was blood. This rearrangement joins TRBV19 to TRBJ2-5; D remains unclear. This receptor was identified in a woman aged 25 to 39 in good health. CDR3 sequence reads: CASSYPGQETQYF. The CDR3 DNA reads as TGTGCCAGTAGTTATCCAGGTCAAGAGACCCAGTACTTC.